This is a list of T cell receptor beta chains from one sample in a study of T cells in Graves' hyperthyroidism and ophthalmopathy. TCRdb re-called the multiplex PCR reads with MiXCR, one entry per CDR3 protein. Among a few hundred thousand distinct CDR3 sequences listed, about a sixth were seen once. What was sequenced was blood. The receptors were gathered from a young woman with Graves' hyperthyroidism that later progressed to Graves' ophthalmopathy. The CDR3 runs from the conserved cysteine through the conserved F or W. D genes are given only for firm matches. Clone size is stated in some rows and not others, as once, few, many or a class when expanded.

CDR3nt | CDR3aa | d_gene | j_gene | v_gene | abundance
TGCGCCAGCAGCCAACCGGACAGGGACACCGGGGAGCTGTTTTTT | CASSQPDRDTGELFF | TRBD1 | TRBJ2-2 | TRBV4-1 | few
TGCAGTGCTAGTGAAAGCGGGAGGGATTACAATGAGCAGTTCTTC | CSASESGRDYNEQFF | TRBD2 | TRBJ2-1 | TRBV20-1 | .
TGCAGTGCGCCTAACCGGGGGACTAGCGGGAATGAGCAGTTCTTC | CSAPNRGTSGNEQFF | TRBD2 | TRBJ2-1 | TRBV20-1 | many
TGCAGTGCTAGTGCAACAGGGCCCACCGGGGAGCTGTTTTTT | CSASATGPTGELFF | . | TRBJ2-2 | TRBV20-1 | .
TGCAGTGCTAGTGTCCTAGCGGACGAGCAGTACTTC | CSASVLADEQYF | TRBD2 | TRBJ2-7 | TRBV20-1 | many
TGTGCCAGCCAAGAGACGGGGCGGCATGGCTACACCTTC | CASQETGRHGYTF | . | TRBJ1-2 | TRBV6-1 | few
TGTGCCAGCAGTTTCCGGGCGGGAGGGGGCGAGCAGTACTTC | CASSFRAGGGEQYF | TRBD2 | TRBJ2-7 | TRBV27 | few
TGCAGTGCTAGAGGCCCCACTAGTGGGATATCAGAGCAGTACTTC | CSARGPTSGISEQYF | . | TRBJ2-7 | TRBV20-1 | few
TGTGCCAGCAGTCCCGACGGGGGCTCCTACGAGCAGTACTTC | CASSPDGGSYEQYF | . | TRBJ2-7 | TRBV28 | many
TGTGCCATCAGTGAGTCCGCCTTCGACCTGCACAATGAGCAGTTCTTC | CAISESAFDLHNEQFF | . | TRBJ2-1 | TRBV10-3 | many
TGTGCCATTCAATCGGGTCTTTGGGAGCAGTACTTC | CAIQSGLWEQYF | . | TRBJ2-7 | TRBV28 | .
TGTGCCAGCAGCTGGGCCTCGTGGGCCGACAATGAGCAGTTCTTC | CASSWASWADNEQFF | . | TRBJ2-1 | TRBV5-4 | .
TGCGCCAGCAGCCGGACTAGCGGGAGGGCGGACGGGGAGCTGTTTTTT | CASSRTSGRADGELFF | TRBD2 | TRBJ2-2 | TRBV5-1 | .
TGTGCCAGCAGCGAGCCGGGACTAGGAGAAGAGACCCAGTACTTC | CASSEPGLGEETQYF | TRBD2 | TRBJ2-5 | TRBV7-2 | .
TGCAGTGCTAGAGAAACAGGGGCCCCTGCCTACGAGCAGTACTTC | CSARETGAPAYEQYF | TRBD1 | TRBJ2-7 | TRBV20-1 | many
TGTGCCAGCAGTCACTATGGGAGGGAAGAAGCTTTCTTT | CASSHYGREEAFF | . | TRBJ1-1 | TRBV2 | .
TGCGCCACCCCCCCCCTGTGTGGACCCTACGAGCAGTACTTC | CATPPLCGPYEQYF | . | TRBJ2-7 | TRBV5-1 | many
TGTGCCAGTAGTATATCCCCTACCGGGGAGCTGTTTTTT | CASSISPTGELFF | . | TRBJ2-2 | TRBV19 | .
TGTGCCAGCAGTGAAGGGGGGGGTTGGGAGCTGTTTTTT | CASSEGGGWELFF | TRBD2 | TRBJ2-2 | TRBV6-1 | few
TGTGCCAGCAGCCCCGGGACTAGCGGGAGTCACGAGCAGTACTTC | CASSPGTSGSHEQYF | TRBD2 | TRBJ2-7 | TRBV28 | .
TGTGCCAGCAGGGGCGTGGGGCGCGAAAAACTGTTTTTT | CASRGVGREKLFF | . | TRBJ1-4 | TRBV7-8 | few
TGTGCCAGCAGTGAAAGACGGCTCTATGGCTACACCTTC | CASSERRLYGYTF | . | TRBJ1-2 | TRBV6-1 | many
TGTGCCAGCAGCCAAGGGGCAGCTAAGGAGACCCAGTACTTC | CASSQGAAKETQYF | . | TRBJ2-5 | TRBV3-1 | many
TGTGCCAGCAGCGGAGGACAGAACACTGAAGCTTTCTTT | CASSGGQNTEAFF | . | TRBJ1-1 | TRBV11-2 | many
TGCAGTGCTAGGGCCGGGACTAGCGGGAGGGCCCGGAACACCGGGGAGCTGTTTTTT | CSARAGTSGRARNTGELFF | TRBD2 | TRBJ2-2 | TRBV20-1 | many
TGTGCCAGCAGCCGCGCCCCGGGACAGGTCCTCTACGAGCAGTACTTC | CASSRAPGQVLYEQYF | TRBD1 | TRBJ2-7 | TRBV6-8 | many
TGTGCCAGCAGCAGAACGGGGACAGGGAGGTACAATGAGCAGTTCTTC | CASSRTGTGRYNEQFF | TRBD1 | TRBJ2-1 | TRBV28 | many
TGCAGCGTTGAAGCTCGGGCAATAGCGGGGACCTACGAGCAGTACTTC | CSVEARAIAGTYEQYF | TRBD2 | TRBJ2-7 | TRBV29-1 | many
TGTGCCAGCAGTGAAGGTCTAGCCGGCGGAAGACAGTTCTTC | CASSEGLAGGRQFF | . | TRBJ2-1 | TRBV2 | many
TGTGCCAGCTCACCACAGGGTTCGGATGGCTACACCTTC | CASSPQGSDGYTF | . | TRBJ1-2 | TRBV18 | many
TGCAGTGCTAGAGATGGACTGCTTACTGAAGCTTTCTTT | CSARDGLLTEAFF | . | TRBJ1-1 | TRBV20-1 | many
TGTGCCAGCAGCTTGATTTCCGGGGGCTTGAGAGAAGCTTTCTTT | CASSLISGGLREAFF | . | TRBJ1-1 | TRBV5-4 | few
TGTGCCAGCAGCTTAGCCGTGGGGAGCTCCTACGAGCAGTACTTC | CASSLAVGSSYEQYF | . | TRBJ2-7 | TRBV7-9 | few
TGCGCCAGCAGCTCCGGGACAGGGAATGAAAAACTGTTTTTT | CASSSGTGNEKLFF | TRBD1 | TRBJ1-4 | TRBV5-1 | few
TGTGCCAGCAGGAGGGACTATTCTCCCCCTTACAATGAGCAGTTCTTC | CASRRDYSPPYNEQFF | TRBD2 | TRBJ2-1 | TRBV6-2/TRBV6-3 | few
TGCGCCAGCAGCCAACCATGGGACAACCATATCTATGGCTACACCTTC | CASSQPWDNHIYGYTF | . | TRBJ1-2 | TRBV4-1 | many
TGTGCCAGTAGTATAGTCGCGCCCAACAATGAGCAGTTCTTC | CASSIVAPNNEQFF | . | TRBJ2-1 | TRBV19 | .
TGTGCCACGGTGACAATGGGGAGCTCTGGAAACACCATATATTTT | CATVTMGSSGNTIYF | . | TRBJ1-3 | TRBV6-1 | few
TGTGCCAGCAGCTGGGCGGCGAAAGAGACCCAGTACTTC | CASSWAAKETQYF | . | TRBJ2-5 | TRBV7-3 | many
TGTGCCAGCAGCAATACAGGGCTTGGTACGCAGTATTTT | CASSNTGLGTQYF | . | TRBJ2-3 | TRBV7-2 | many
TGTGCCAGCTCACCATTCACAGGGGGCAACACAGATACGCAGTATTTT | CASSPFTGGNTDTQYF | TRBD1 | TRBJ2-3 | TRBV18 | many
TGCAGCGTTGCGTCTGGTCAGGACATTCAGTACTTC | CSVASGQDIQYF | . | TRBJ2-4 | TRBV29-1 | few
TGCGCCAGCAGCCAAGAAGGGGGGTCCTATAATTCACCCCTCCACTTT | CASSQEGGSYNSPLHF | . | TRBJ1-6 | TRBV4-1 | .
TGTGCCAGCAGTTATGTGGGGGCGTCCTACAATGAGCAGTTCTTC | CASSYVGASYNEQFF | . | TRBJ2-1 | TRBV6-2/TRBV6-3 | few
TGCAGTGCTGCGGGACAGGGACGAGAAAAACTGTTTTTT | CSAAGQGREKLFF | TRBD1 | TRBJ1-4 | TRBV20-1 | .
TGCGCCAGCAGCTTGGGTCAGGGGGTCTCCTACGAGCAGTACTTC | CASSLGQGVSYEQYF | TRBD1 | TRBJ2-7 | TRBV5-1 | few
TGTGCCAGCAGCTCGAGCGGGAGGGCCGACATTCAGTACTTC | CASSSSGRADIQYF | TRBD2 | TRBJ2-4 | TRBV5-6 | few
TGTGCCACCAGCAGGAAAGGGAGCAGTCAGCCCCAGCATTTT | CATSRKGSSQPQHF | . | TRBJ1-5 | TRBV15 | .
TGTGCCAGCAGTGCGCCGGGACTAGGGTACAATGAGCAGTTCTTC | CASSAPGLGYNEQFF | TRBD2 | TRBJ2-1 | TRBV6-1 | many
TGCAGTGCTAGTCGGGGGAGCTCCTACGAGCAGTACTTC | CSASRGSSYEQYF | . | TRBJ2-7 | TRBV20-1 | few
TGTGCCAGCAGCCTCAACCAGGGACTAGCGGGAGCACCCTACAATGAGCAGTTCTTC | CASSLNQGLAGAPYNEQFF | TRBD2 | TRBJ2-1 | TRBV7-2 | many